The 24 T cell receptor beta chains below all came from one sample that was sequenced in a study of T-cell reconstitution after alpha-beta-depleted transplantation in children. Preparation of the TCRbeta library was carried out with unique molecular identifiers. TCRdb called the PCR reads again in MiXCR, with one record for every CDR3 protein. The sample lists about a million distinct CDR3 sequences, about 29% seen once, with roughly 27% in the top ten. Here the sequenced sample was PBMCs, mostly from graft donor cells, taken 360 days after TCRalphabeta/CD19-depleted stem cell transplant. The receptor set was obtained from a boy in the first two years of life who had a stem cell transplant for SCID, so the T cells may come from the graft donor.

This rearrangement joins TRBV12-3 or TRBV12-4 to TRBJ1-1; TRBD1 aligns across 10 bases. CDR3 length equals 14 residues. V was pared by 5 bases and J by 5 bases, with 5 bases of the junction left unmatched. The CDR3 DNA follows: TGTGCCAGCAGTCCTTGGGACAGGGGAACTGAAGCTTTCTTT. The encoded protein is CASSPWDRGTEAFF.

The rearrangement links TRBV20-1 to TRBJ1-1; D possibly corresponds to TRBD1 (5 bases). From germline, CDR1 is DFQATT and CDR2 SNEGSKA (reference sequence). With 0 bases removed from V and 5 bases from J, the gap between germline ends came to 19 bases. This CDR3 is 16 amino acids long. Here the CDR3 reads CSARDSLGRGGTEAFF. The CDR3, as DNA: TGCAGTGCTAGAGATTCATTGGGTAGGGGTGGAACTGAAGCTTTCTTT.

The CDR3 DNA reads TGTGCCACCAGTGACCGCTACAGGGGGCTGAGTGACACCGGGGAGCTGTTTTTT. Protein product: CATSDRYRGLSDTGELFF. The rearrangement uses TRBV24-1 and TRBJ2-2; 9 bases line up with TRBD1. The junction had 11 bases not matched to a gene; V was cut back by 4 bases and J by 3 bases. The CDR3 is 18 residues long. Per germline, CDR1 KGHDR and CDR2 SFDVKD.

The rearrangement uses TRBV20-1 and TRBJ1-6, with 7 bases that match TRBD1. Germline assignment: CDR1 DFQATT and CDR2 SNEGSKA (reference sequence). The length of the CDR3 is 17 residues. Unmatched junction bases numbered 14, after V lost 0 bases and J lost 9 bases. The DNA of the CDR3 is TGCAGTGCTAGAGATCCTACCGCTAGGGGGCAGGGTTCACCCCTCCACTTT. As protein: CSARDPTARGQGSPLHF.

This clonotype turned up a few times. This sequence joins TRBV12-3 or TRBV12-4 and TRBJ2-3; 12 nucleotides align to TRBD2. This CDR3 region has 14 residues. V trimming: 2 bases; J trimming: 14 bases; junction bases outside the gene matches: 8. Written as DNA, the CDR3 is TGTGCCAGCAGTTTAACGCTAGCGGGGGGGCCGGGGTATTTT. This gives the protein CASSLTLAGGPGYF.

The CDR3 spells CASRSRGVAYNEQFF. The CDR3 bases are TGTGCCAGCAGAAGCAGGGGAGTAGCCTACAATGAGCAGTTCTTC. The gene calls are TRBV3-1 and TRBJ2-1, with a weak D call TRBD1 (6 bases). Trimming left V 6 bases short and J 2 bases short, with 14 bases between. CDR3 length: 15 amino acids. CDR1 LGHDT and CDR2 YNNKEL come from the germline V gene (reference sequence).

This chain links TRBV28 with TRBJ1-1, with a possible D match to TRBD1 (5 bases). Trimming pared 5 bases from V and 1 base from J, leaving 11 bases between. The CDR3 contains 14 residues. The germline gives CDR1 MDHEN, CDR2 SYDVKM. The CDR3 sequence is CASSGREGNTEAFF. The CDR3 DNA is TGTGCCAGCAGTGGCAGGGAGGGGAACACTGAAGCTTTCTTT.

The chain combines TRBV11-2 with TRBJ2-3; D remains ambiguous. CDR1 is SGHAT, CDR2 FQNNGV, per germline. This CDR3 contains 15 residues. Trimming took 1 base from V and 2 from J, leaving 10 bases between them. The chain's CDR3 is CASSLGWWDTDTQYF. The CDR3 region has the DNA TGTGCCAGCAGCTTAGGATGGTGGGACACAGATACGCAGTATTTT.

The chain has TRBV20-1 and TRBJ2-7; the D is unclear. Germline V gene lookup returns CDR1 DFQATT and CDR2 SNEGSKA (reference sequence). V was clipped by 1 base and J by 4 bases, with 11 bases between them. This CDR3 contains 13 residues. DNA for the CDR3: TGCAGTGCTAGAGCCTCCGTGGGGTACGAGCAGTACTTC. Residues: CSARASVGYEQYF.

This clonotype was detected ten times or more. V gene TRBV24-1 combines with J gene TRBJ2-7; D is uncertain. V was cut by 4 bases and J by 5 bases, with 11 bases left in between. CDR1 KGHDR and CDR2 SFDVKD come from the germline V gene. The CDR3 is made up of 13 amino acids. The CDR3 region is CATSEPGRDEQYF. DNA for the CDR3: TGTGCCACCAGTGAGCCAGGTCGTGACGAGCAGTACTTC.

CDR3 bases: TGTGCCAGCAGCTTAGCGTGGACCCCGGGGGCCAACGTCCTGACTTTC. Translating it yields CASSLAWTPGANVLTF. The rearrangement joins TRBV7-8 to TRBJ2-6, with D unresolved. This CDR3 spans 16 amino acids. Germline V gene sequence: CDR1 SGHVS, CDR2 FQNEAQ. V was clipped by 0 bases and J by 4 bases, with 10 bases between them.

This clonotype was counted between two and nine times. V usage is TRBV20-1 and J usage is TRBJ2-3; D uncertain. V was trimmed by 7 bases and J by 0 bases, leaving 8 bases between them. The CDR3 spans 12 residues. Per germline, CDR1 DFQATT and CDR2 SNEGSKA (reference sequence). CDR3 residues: CSVSTSTDTQYF. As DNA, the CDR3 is TGCAGTGTATCTACTAGCACAGATACGCAGTATTTT.

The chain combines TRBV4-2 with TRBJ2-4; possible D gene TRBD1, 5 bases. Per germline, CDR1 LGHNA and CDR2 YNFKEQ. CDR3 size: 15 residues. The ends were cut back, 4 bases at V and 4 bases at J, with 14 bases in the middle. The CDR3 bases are TGTGCCAGCAGCCGGGGCGGCCAGCCTAAAAACATTCAGTACTTC. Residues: CASSRGGQPKNIQYF.

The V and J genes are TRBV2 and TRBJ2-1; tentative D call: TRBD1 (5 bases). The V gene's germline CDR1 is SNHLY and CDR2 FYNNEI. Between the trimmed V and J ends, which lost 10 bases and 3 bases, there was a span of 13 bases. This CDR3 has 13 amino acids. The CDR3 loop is CAMDIEHYNEQFF. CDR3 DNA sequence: TGTGCCATGGACATTGAACACTACAATGAGCAGTTCTTC.

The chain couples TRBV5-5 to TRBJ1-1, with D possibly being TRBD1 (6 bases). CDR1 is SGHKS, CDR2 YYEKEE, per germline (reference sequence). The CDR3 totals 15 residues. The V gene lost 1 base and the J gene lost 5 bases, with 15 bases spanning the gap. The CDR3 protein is CASSLTTGRGTEAFF. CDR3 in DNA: TGTGCCAGCAGCTTGACCACAGGGAGGGGAACTGAAGCTTTCTTT.

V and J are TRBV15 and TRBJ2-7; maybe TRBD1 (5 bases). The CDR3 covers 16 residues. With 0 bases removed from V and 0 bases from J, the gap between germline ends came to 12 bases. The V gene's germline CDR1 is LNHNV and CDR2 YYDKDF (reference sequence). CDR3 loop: CATSRDRTTGSYEQYF. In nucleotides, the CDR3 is TGTGCCACCAGCAGAGATCGGACAACGGGCTCCTACGAGCAGTACTTC.

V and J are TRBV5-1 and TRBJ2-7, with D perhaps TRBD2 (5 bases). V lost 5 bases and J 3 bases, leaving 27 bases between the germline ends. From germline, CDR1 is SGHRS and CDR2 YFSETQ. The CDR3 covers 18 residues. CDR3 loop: CASSPFAFEGSLFYEQYF. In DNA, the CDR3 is TGCGCCAGCAGTCCATTTGCCTTCGAGGGATCCCTCTTCTACGAGCAGTACTTC.

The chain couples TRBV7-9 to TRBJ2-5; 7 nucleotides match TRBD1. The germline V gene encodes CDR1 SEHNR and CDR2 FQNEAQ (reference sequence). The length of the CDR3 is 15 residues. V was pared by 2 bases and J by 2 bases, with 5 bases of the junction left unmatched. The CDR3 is CASSLQTGSQETQYF. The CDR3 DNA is TGTGCCAGCAGCTTACAGACAGGGTCACAAGAGACCCAGTACTTC.

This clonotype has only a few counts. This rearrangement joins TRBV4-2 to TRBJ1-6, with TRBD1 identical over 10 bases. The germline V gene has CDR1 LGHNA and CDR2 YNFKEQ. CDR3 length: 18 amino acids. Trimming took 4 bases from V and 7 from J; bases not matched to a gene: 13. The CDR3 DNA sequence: TGTGCCAGCAGCCTTAATTGGACCCCGGGACAGGGGAATTCACCCCTCCACTTT. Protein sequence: CASSLNWTPGQGNSPLHF.

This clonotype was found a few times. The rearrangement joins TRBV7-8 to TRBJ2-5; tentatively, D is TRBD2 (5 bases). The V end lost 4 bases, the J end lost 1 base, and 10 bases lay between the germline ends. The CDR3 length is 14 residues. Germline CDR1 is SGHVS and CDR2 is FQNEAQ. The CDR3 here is CASSWRTPQETQYF. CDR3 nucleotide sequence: TGTGCCAGCAGCTGGAGGACCCCCCAAGAGACCCAGTACTTC.

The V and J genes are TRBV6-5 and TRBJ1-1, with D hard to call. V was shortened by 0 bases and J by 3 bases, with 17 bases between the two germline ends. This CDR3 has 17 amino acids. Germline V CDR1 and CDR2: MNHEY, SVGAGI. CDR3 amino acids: CASSYSIPSTLYTEAFF. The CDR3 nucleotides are TGTGCCAGCAGTTACTCGATACCTTCAACTTTATACACTGAAGCTTTCTTT.

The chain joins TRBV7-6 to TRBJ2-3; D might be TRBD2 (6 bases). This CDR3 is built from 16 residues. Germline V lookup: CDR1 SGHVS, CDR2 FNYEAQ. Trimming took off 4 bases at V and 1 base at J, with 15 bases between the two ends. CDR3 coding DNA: TGTGCCAGCAGCTGGGGATCCGGGGGAGGCACAGATACGCAGTATTTT. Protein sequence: CASSWGSGGGTDTQYF.

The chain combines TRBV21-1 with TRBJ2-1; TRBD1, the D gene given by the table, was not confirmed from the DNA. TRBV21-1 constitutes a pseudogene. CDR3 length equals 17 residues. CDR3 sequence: CASRPRDSGYSYNEQFF. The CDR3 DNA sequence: TGTGCCAGCAGACCCCGGGATTCGGGGTACTCCTACAATGAGCAGTTCTTC.

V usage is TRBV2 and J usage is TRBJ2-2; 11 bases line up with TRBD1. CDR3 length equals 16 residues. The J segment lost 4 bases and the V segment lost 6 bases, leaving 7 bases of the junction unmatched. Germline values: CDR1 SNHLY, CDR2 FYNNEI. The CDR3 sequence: CASSPGQGASTGELFF. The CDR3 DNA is TGTGCCAGCAGCCCAGGACAGGGGGCTAGCACCGGGGAGCTGTTTTTT.